The 25 T cell receptor beta chains listed next were all sequenced from one sample in a study of Ad26.COV2.S vaccination and SARS-CoV-2 variants. Sequencing was performed with immunoSEQ multiplex PCR; in TCRdb, only in-frame clones are kept and a portion is missing. The sample comprises 440,000 or so clones, roughly 90% of which are singletons, and over 1.5% rests with the top ten. Specified treatment: around 19 received Ad26.COV2.S at low or high dose, single or two shots; 5 received placebo; per-sample allocation not given. The investigators took samples on day 63 after the first vaccine or placebo injection. Sequences were derived from peripheral blood, sampled in a trial of Ad26.COV2.S vaccine versus placebo. The source of these receptors is a person aged 18-60 years who received the Ad26.COV2.S COVID-19 vaccine or a placebo.

This clone was detected only a few times. The chain employs TRBV7-9 and TRBJ1-6; TRBD1 agrees at 8 bases. CDR1 is SEHNR and CDR2 is FQNEAQ in the germline V gene (reference sequence). The CDR3 contains 15 residues. V shed 5 bases and J 5 bases; nucleotides not matched to a gene: 5. The CDR3 loop is CASSPGQGDNSPLHF. The CDR3 DNA is TGTGCCAGCAGCCCAGGACAGGGCGATAATTCACCCCTCCACTTT. The full variable domain, its missing parts supplied by reference TRBV7-9 and TRBJ1-6, is DTGVSQNPRHKITKRGQNVTFRCDPISEHNRLYWYRQTLGQGPEFLTYFQNEAQLEKSRLLSDRFSAERPKGSFSTLEIQRTEQGDSAMYLCASSPGQGDNSPLHFGNGTRLTVT.

The chain recombines TRBV11-2 with TRBJ2-7; tentative D call: TRBD1 (6 bases). This CDR3 has 15 amino acids. Trimming left V 5 bases short and J 5 bases short, with 19 bases between. Per the germline V gene, CDR1 is SGHAT and CDR2 is FQNNGV. CDR3 sequence: CASSNPTLRGHEQYF. The CDR3 DNA sequence: TGTGCCAGCAGCAACCCGACCCTCAGGGGCCACGAGCAGTACTTC.

J is TRBJ2-7 and V is TRBV5-6; TRBD2 matches at 9 bases. Germline lookup yields CDR1 SGHDT and CDR2 YYEEEE. Trimming took 4 bases from V and 7 from J; bases not matched to a gene: 12. The CDR3 consists of 15 residues. This CDR3 is CASSLLGLASGEQYF. The CDR3 region has the DNA TGTGCCAGCAGCCTCCTGGGACTAGCCAGCGGTGAGCAGTACTTC.

This clone was observed a single time. The gene calls are TRBV19 and TRBJ1-2; 7 bases agree with TRBD1. The CDR3 is made up of 14 amino acids. Germline V lookup: CDR1 LNHDA, CDR2 SQIVND (reference sequence). With V trimmed by 5 bases and J by 5 bases, 8 bases remained unmatched. The CDR3 DNA follows: TGTGCCAGTAGTTTGGACAGGACTCCGTATGGCTACACCTTC. Protein: CASSLDRTPYGYTF.

This clone has a single count. V gene TRBV24-1 combines with J gene TRBJ1-2, with a possible D match to TRBD1 (6 bases). This CDR3 is built from 16 residues. Germline CDR1 reads KGHDR; CDR2 reads SFDVKD. V gave up 6 bases and J gave up 4 bases, with 20 bases separating them. CDR3 sequence (DNA): TGTGCCACCAGTAGTTCCCAAACGACAGGATTCTATGGCTACACCTTC. Its protein is CATSSSQTTGFYGYTF.

The chain links TRBV5-1 to TRBJ1-1; D uncertain. The CDR3 is made up of 15 amino acids. CDR1 and CDR2 (germline): SGHRS, YFSETQ. V was pared by 4 bases and J by 7 bases, with 20 bases between. CDR3 residues: CASSLIRDEPIEAFF. In nucleotides, the CDR3 is TGCGCCAGCAGCCTTATCAGAGACGAACCTATTGAAGCTTTCTTT.

This clone was picked up a small number of times. The chain combines TRBV6-6 with TRBJ1-2, with D possibly TRBD1 on 5 matching bases. Trimming cost V 3 bases and J 3 bases, with 11 bases left between them. The CDR3 totals 14 residues. Germline values: CDR1 MNHNY, CDR2 SVGAGI (reference sequence). CDR3 nucleotide sequence: TGTGCCAGCAGTTATCGGGCAGGGCACTATGGCTACACCTTC. Amino acids: CASSYRAGHYGYTF.

V usage is TRBV19 and J usage is TRBJ1-2, with D unclear. CDR3 length equals 14 residues. Trimming took 0 bases from V and 4 from J, leaving 9 bases between them. The germline gives CDR1 LNHDA, CDR2 SQIVND (reference sequence). CDR3 in amino acids: CASSIEEFGYGYTF. The CDR3 DNA is TGTGCCAGTAGTATAGAAGAGTTTGGCTATGGCTACACCTTC. The full variable domain, completed using reference TRBV19 and TRBJ1-2, is DGGITQSPKYLFRKEGQNVTLSCEQNLNHDAMYWYRQDPGQGLRLIYYSQIVNDFQKGDIAEGYSVSREKKESFPLTVTSAQKNPTAFYLCASSIEEFGYGYTFGSGTRLTVV.

Written as DNA, the CDR3 is TGTGCCAGCAGCGCCGGGACAGGGGGTAACACCGGGGAGCTGTTTTTT. Translated, it gives CASSAGTGGNTGELFF. The genes are TRBV6-4 and TRBJ2-2, with 11 positions matching TRBD1. The CDR3 sequence is 16 residues long. Trimming removed 6 bases from V and 2 bases from J; junction bases left unmatched: 5. Looked up from germline, CDR1 is MRHNA and CDR2 is SNTAGT.

The CDR3 region is CAWSTGKDMNTEAFF. DNA for the CDR3: TGTGCCTGGAGTACGGGGAAAGACATGAACACTGAAGCTTTCTTT. This chain links TRBV30 with TRBJ1-1; D uncertain. This CDR3 spans 15 amino acids. The germline gives CDR1 GTSNPN, CDR2 SVGIG (reference sequence). Trimming cost V 2 bases and J 0 bases, with 13 bases left between them.

The rearrangement uses TRBV5-5 and TRBJ2-2; 9 bases are shared with TRBD1. CDR1 and CDR2 (germline): SGHKS, YYEKEE (reference sequence). V was clipped by 4 bases and J by 7 bases; unmatched bases: 8. The CDR3 covers 15 residues. The CDR3 DNA reads TGTGCCAGCAGCCGATACAGGGGGCATAACGGGGAGCTGTTTTTT. Its translation: CASSRYRGHNGELFF.

This clone was observed once. The rearrangement uses TRBV5-1 and TRBJ1-4; D is ambiguous. The V end lost 4 bases, the J end lost 3 bases, and 13 bases lay between the germline ends. CDR3 length: 15 amino acids. Germline assignment: CDR1 SGHRS and CDR2 YFSETQ. CDR3 sequence: CASSPSKGANEKLFF. The DNA for the CDR3 is TGCGCCAGCAGCCCGTCCAAGGGTGCTAATGAAAAACTGTTTTTT.

The J gene is TRBJ1-2, the V gene TRBV1. TRBV1 is flagged as a pseudogene. The CDR3 consists of 11 residues. The CDR3: CTSSQVYGYTF. For the CDR3, the DNA is TGCACCAGCAGCCAGGTCTATGGCTACACCTTC.

The chain has TRBV6-2 or TRBV6-3 and TRBJ2-7; 11 bases map to TRBD2. CDR1 is MNHEY and CDR2 is SVGEGT in the germline V gene. The CDR3 is made up of 14 amino acids. V was clipped by 6 bases and J by 5 bases; unmatched bases: 6. CDR3 in amino acids: CASSNPGLADEQYF. The CDR3 DNA sequence: TGTGCCAGCAGCAACCCGGGACTAGCGGACGAGCAGTACTTC.

V and J are TRBV29-1 and TRBJ2-3; D is uncertain. Germline CDR1 reads SQVTM; CDR2 reads ANQGSEA. Trimming took off 7 bases at V and 2 bases at J, with 4 bases between the two ends. The length of the CDR3 is 10 residues. DNA of the CDR3: TGCAGCGCATTCACAGATACGCAGTATTTT. Amino acid sequence: CSAFTDTQYF.

The chain couples TRBV6-5 to TRBJ2-1; 7 positions agree with TRBD1. V lost 2 bases and J lost 5; bases outside the gene matches: 6. The CDR3 is 15 amino acids. In germline, CDR1 is MNHEY, CDR2 SVGAGI. The CDR3 protein is CASSYDRARHNEQFF. CDR3 sequence (DNA): TGTGCCAGCAGTTACGACAGGGCGAGGCACAATGAGCAGTTCTTC.

The rearrangement links TRBV27 to TRBJ2-2, with 7 bases lining up with TRBD2. The CDR3 sequence is 14 residues long. From germline, CDR1 is MNHEY and CDR2 SMNVEV (reference sequence). V lost 3 bases and J lost 5; bases outside the gene matches: 3. The CDR3 nucleotides are TGTGCCAGCAGTTTCACAGCGGGAACCGGGGAGCTGTTTTTT. Protein: CASSFTAGTGELFF.

This chain uses TRBV4-1 with TRBJ1-3; D remains ambiguous. CDR1 and CDR2 from the germline V gene are MGHRA and YSYEKL. With 1 base removed from V and 4 bases from J, the gap between germline ends came to 5 bases. CDR3 length equals 13 residues. The CDR3 loop is CASSQVSGNTIYF. The DNA for the CDR3 is TGCGCCAGCAGCCAAGTCAGCGGAAACACCATATATTTT.

The chain links TRBV6-2 or TRBV6-3 to TRBJ2-3, with TRBD2 matching over 11 bases. Germline lookup yields CDR1 MNHEY and CDR2 SVGEGT. The CDR3 consists of 20 residues. With 5 bases clipped from V and 2 bases from J, the junction kept 18 bases outside the gene matches. CDR3 sequence (DNA): TGTGCCAGCAGTCCCACCGCCCTAGCGGGGGGTCTCTACATCACAGATACGCAGTATTTT. Translated, it gives CASSPTALAGGLYITDTQYF.

V gene TRBV19 combines with J gene TRBJ1-3; no definite D call. Germline values: CDR1 LNHDA, CDR2 SQIVND (reference sequence). V gave up 3 bases and J gave up 0 bases, with 12 bases separating them. This CDR3 contains 16 residues. In nucleotides, the CDR3 is TGTGCCAGTAGTATCTTCCCCGGATACTCTGGAAACACCATATATTTT. Its translation: CASSIFPGYSGNTIYF.

The chain links TRBV4-1 to TRBJ2-1, with D tentatively TRBD1 or TRBD2 (6 bases each). CDR3 length equals 14 residues. Trimming removed 0 bases at V and 8 bases at J, with 11 bases between. In germline, CDR1 is MGHRA, CDR2 YSYEKL. Written as DNA, the CDR3 is TGCGCCAGCAGCCAAGATGAAAGGGGGGATGAGCAGTTCTTC. This codes for CASSQDERGDEQFF.

V usage is TRBV11-2 and J usage is TRBJ2-6; a weak D match, TRBD1 (6 bases). Between the trimmed V and J ends, which lost 5 bases and 1 base, there was a span of 18 bases. The CDR3 runs to 18 residues. From germline, CDR1 is SGHAT and CDR2 FQNNGV. DNA of the CDR3: TGTGCCAGCAGCCCTTATACAGGGCTTCTATCTGGGGCCAACGTCCTGACTTTC. Its protein is CASSPYTGLLSGANVLTF. The full variable domain, in which reference TRBV11-2 and TRBJ2-6 provide the parts outside the CDR3, is EAGVAQSPRYKIIEKRQSVAFWCNPISGHATLYWYQQILGQGPKLLIQFQNNGVVDDSQLPKDRFSAERLKGVDSTLKIQPAKLEDSAVYLCASSPYTGLLSGANVLTFGAGSRLTVL.

This chain joins TRBV19 and TRBJ2-2; 13 positions agree with TRBD2. The germline CDR1 and CDR2 sequences are LNHDA and SQIVND (reference sequence). This CDR3 has 18 amino acids. J was trimmed by 0 bases and V by 4 bases; bases with no gene match: 5. The CDR3 loop is CASSTTSGGTTNTGELFF. CDR3 nucleotide sequence: TGTGCCAGTAGTACGACTAGCGGGGGGACTACGAACACCGGGGAGCTGTTTTTT.

This chain connects TRBV19 to TRBJ2-3; a weak D match, TRBD2 (6 bases). Trimming pared 8 bases from V and 0 bases from J, leaving 15 bases between. Germline CDR1 reads LNHDA; CDR2 reads SQIVND (reference sequence). The CDR3 sequence is 15 residues long. The CDR3 bases are TGTGCCAGTGGCTGGACTACCCCTAGCACAGATACGCAGTATTTT. Translation: CASGWTTPSTDTQYF.

The chain joins TRBV5-6 to TRBJ2-3; D unclear. The CDR3 is made up of 15 amino acids. Germline V lookup: CDR1 SGHDT, CDR2 YYEEEE. V lost 4 bases, J lost 0 bases, and 12 bases lay in between. The CDR3 DNA is TGTGCCAGCAGCCTCGTCCCGACTAGCACAGATACGCAGTATTTT. Translated, it gives CASSLVPTSTDTQYF.